Below, 8 T cell receptor beta chains from the same sample are listed, as sequenced in a study of shared clonotypes between healthy human individuals. Sequencing used immunoSEQ multiplex PCR; TCRdb keeps in-frame clones, though not all of them. Here the sample spans around 2.1 million clones, under 95% being singletons. CD8 cells regarded as naive lacked CD45RO, were positively chosen for CCR7, and omitted terminally differentiated effector memory CD45RA+ cells. Sequenced: naive CD8+ T cells from PBMCs. The receptors derive from a man aged 18 to 30 in good health. Some clones in this sample may be carry-over from other donors' samples.

This chain joins TRBV7-2 and TRBJ2-1, with 9 positions matching TRBD2. V lost 5 bases, J lost 8 bases, and 13 bases stayed unmatched. This CDR3 contains 16 residues. Germline loops: CDR1 SGHTA, CDR2 FQGNSA. CDR3 sequence reads: CASSTIWAGGPDEQFF. The CDR3 DNA follows: TGTGCCAGCAGCACCATCTGGGCGGGAGGGCCGGATGAGCAGTTCTTC.

The rearrangement joins TRBV7-9 to TRBJ1-2; no definite D call. Germline CDR1 SEHNR, CDR2 FQNEAQ (reference sequence). CDR3 length: 15 amino acids. V lost 0 bases to trimming and J lost 0 bases, with 8 bases between them. CDR3 in DNA: TGTGCCAGCAGCTTAGCGCTAGAATCTAACTATGGCTACACCTTC. As protein: CASSLALESNYGYTF.

Comment on this clone: Other DNA sequences in this sample translate to the same CDR3. CDR3 in DNA: TGTGCCAGCAGCGTCAGACTAGCGGGGAACACCGGGGAGCTGTTTTTT. Amino acids: CASSVRLAGNTGELFF. The chain links TRBV9 to TRBJ2-2; 10 bases are a match to TRBD2. Germline V gene sequence: CDR1 SGDLS, CDR2 YYNGEE. Germline trimming cut 2 bases from V and 1 base from J; bases unmatched to any gene: 2. The CDR3 is 16 amino acids.

V usage is TRBV5-1 and J usage is TRBJ2-2; 9 bases fit TRBD2. Germline V gene sequence: CDR1 SGHRS, CDR2 YFSETQ. The trim removed 0 bases at V and 3 bases at J, leaving 6 bases unmatched. This CDR3 is built from 17 residues. CDR3 amino acids: CASSLGLAERYTGELFF. The CDR3 bases are TGCGCCAGCAGCTTGGGACTAGCGGAGAGGTACACCGGGGAGCTGTTTTTT.

The chain is built from TRBV27 and TRBJ1-2; 10 positions match TRBD1. Germline loops: CDR1 MNHEY, CDR2 SMNVEV (reference sequence). V shed 6 bases and J 2 bases; nucleotides not matched to a gene: 15. The CDR3 contains 18 residues. The CDR3 reads CASSPRDRGRSWNYGYTF. CDR3 in DNA: TGTGCCAGCAGCCCCCGGGACAGGGGTCGATCTTGGAACTATGGCTACACCTTC.

The chain employs TRBV27 and TRBJ2-1; 11 positions agree with TRBD2. The ends lost 4 bases at V and 5 bases at J; junction bases unmatched: 4. Germline V gives CDR1 MNHEY, CDR2 SMNVEV (reference sequence). This CDR3 spans 15 amino acids. CDR3 DNA: TGTGCCAGCAGTTCACTAGCGGGAGCTCACAATGAGCAGTTCTTC. This sequence encodes CASSSLAGAHNEQFF.

The V gene is TRBV4-2, the J gene TRBJ2-2; possibly TRBD1 or TRBD2 for D (6 bases each). The V end was cut by 4 bases, the J end by 4 bases, with 10 bases between. This CDR3 region has 14 residues. Germline loops: CDR1 LGHNA, CDR2 YNFKEQ. The CDR3 coding sequence is TGTGCCAGCAGCCCCACGGGGGCCACCGGGGAGCTGTTTTTT. Protein sequence: CASSPTGATGELFF.

V is TRBV28 and J is TRBJ2-7, with 9 bases matching TRBD1. This CDR3 contains 14 residues. V shed 6 bases, J shed 7 bases, and the junction held 10 bases outside the gene matches. Germline CDR1 is MDHEN and CDR2 is SYDVKM. The CDR3: CASSPGTGRREQYF. The DNA for the CDR3 is TGTGCCAGCAGCCCCGGGACAGGGAGGCGAGAGCAGTACTTC.